These 27 T cell receptor beta chains originate from one sample sequenced in a study of identical twins. TCRdb reprocessed the 5' RACE reads via MiXCR and lists one record per CDR3 protein. The table lists fewer than 650,000 distinct CDR3 sequences, roughly 6.6% of them singletons. The same specimen was also included in a second study, on yellow fever vaccine responses in identical twins.

Sequences were obtained from PBMCs. Source of these receptors: a woman aged 18-35 years in good health.

This sequence joins TRBV11-2 and TRBJ2-7; D is undetermined. Trimming pared 2 bases from V and 2 bases from J, leaving 13 bases between. The CDR3 is 15 amino acids. Germline V gives CDR1 SGHAT, CDR2 FQNNGV. The DNA of the CDR3 is TGTGCCAGCAGCTTATCTTTCCTAGGAACCTACGAGCAGTACGTC. Residues: CASSLSFLGTYEQYV.

V and J are TRBV19 and TRBJ2-7; 7 bases fit TRBD1. V was pared by 7 bases and J by 2 bases, with 8 bases of the junction left unmatched. The CDR3 is 14 amino acids. The V gene's germline CDR1 is LNHDA and CDR2 SQIVND (reference sequence). DNA for the CDR3: TGTGCCAGTAAAGGGACAGTTACAACCTACGAGCAGTACTTC. This translates into CASKGTVTTYEQYF.

The chain uses TRBV28 and TRBJ1-2; no clear D gene. Germline assignment: CDR1 MDHEN and CDR2 SYDVKM. The CDR3 consists of 11 residues. V lost 2 bases and J 7 bases, leaving 5 bases between the germline ends. DNA for the CDR3: TGTGCCAGCAGTTTAAACGCTGGCTACACCTTC. Amino acid sequence: CASSLNAGYTF.

This chain connects TRBV20-1 to TRBJ2-1; 12 nucleotides match TRBD2. Per the germline V gene, CDR1 is DFQATT and CDR2 is SNEGSKA (reference sequence). The CDR3 totals 15 residues. V trimming: 6 bases; J trimming: 8 bases; junction bases outside the gene matches: 11. The CDR3 coding sequence is TGCAGTGCGCGGACTAGCGGGACCTTCAAGGATGAGCAGTTCTTC. Its protein product is CSARTSGTFKDEQFF.

This clonotype was detected a few times. The rearrangement uses TRBV10-3 and TRBJ2-1; TRBD2 matches at 15 bases. The trim removed 11 bases at V and 7 bases at J, leaving 9 bases unmatched. The CDR3 covers 15 residues. CDR1 ENHRY and CDR2 SYGVKD come from the germline V gene. The CDR3 is CASGLAGGPRNEQFF. As DNA, the CDR3 is TGTGCCTCCGGACTAGCGGGAGGGCCGAGGAATGAGCAGTTCTTC.

This clonotype was seen repeatedly, ten times or more. Here the CDR3 reads CASSFQTTGEAFF. The CDR3 DNA follows: TGTGCCAGCAGTTTCCAAACGACAGGGGAAGCTTTCTTT. V usage is TRBV27 and J usage is TRBJ1-1; 7 bases are shared with TRBD1. The CDR3 totals 13 residues. CDR1 MNHEY and CDR2 SMNVEV come from the germline V gene (reference sequence). The V gene end was trimmed by 3 bases and the J gene end by 8 bases; junction bases not matched to a gene: 6.

This chain joins TRBV20-1 and TRBJ1-2, with TRBD1 matching over 7 bases. Losses at the gene ends were 6 bases for V and 1 base for J; bases not matched to a gene: 8. Germline values: CDR1 DFQATT, CDR2 SNEGSKA (reference sequence). The CDR3 sequence is 14 residues long. The CDR3 is CSAIGGRGNYGYTF. CDR3 DNA sequence: TGCAGTGCCATAGGGGGCAGGGGTAACTATGGCTACACCTTC.

This clonotype has at least ten counts. The gene calls are TRBV12-3 or TRBV12-4 and TRBJ1-2, with D possibly being TRBD1 (5 bases). This CDR3 contains 14 residues. Trimming took 10 bases from V and 6 from J, leaving 21 bases between them. The CDR3 sequence is CATLTAGISHGYTF. CDR3 nucleotide sequence: TGTGCCACCCTTACCGCAGGGATTTCACATGGCTACACCTTC.

The V call is TRBV20-1, the J call TRBJ1-2; D uncertain. This CDR3 contains 14 residues. CDR1 DFQATT and CDR2 SNEGSKA come from the germline V gene (reference sequence). V was clipped by 5 bases and J by 7 bases, with 20 bases between them. This chain's CDR3 is CSAEQKILAPGYTF. The DNA of the CDR3 is TGCAGTGCTGAGCAGAAAATTTTGGCTCCTGGCTACACCTTC.

V is TRBV9 and J is TRBJ1-4, with D unresolved. Trimming cost V 4 bases and J 3 bases, with 10 bases left between them. In germline, CDR1 is SGDLS, CDR2 YYNGEE. This CDR3 spans 14 amino acids. This CDR3 reads CASSQDRANEKLFF. The CDR3, as DNA: TGTGCCAGCAGCCAAGATCGGGCTAATGAAAAACTGTTTTTT.

This clonotype was detected ten times or more. This chain joins TRBV6-4 and TRBJ2-1, with TRBD1 matching 9 bases. CDR3 length: 15 amino acids. Germline lookup yields CDR1 MRHNA and CDR2 SNTAGT. The V gene end was trimmed by 3 bases and the J gene end by 6 bases; junction bases not matched to a gene: 6. The CDR3 coding sequence is TGTGCCAGCAGTGAGGGTCGACAGGGGGGCAATGAGCAGTTCTTC. It codes for CASSEGRQGGNEQFF.

This chain links TRBV6-5 with TRBJ2-7, with D possibly matching TRBD2 (5 bases). The CDR3 is 14 amino acids. Deletions cut 2 bases from V and 1 base from J, with 9 bases between. From germline, CDR1 is MNHEY and CDR2 SVGAGI. CDR3: CASSYGLGSYEQYF. The CDR3, as DNA: TGTGCCAGCAGTTACGGACTGGGATCCTACGAGCAGTACTTC.

This clonotype has ten or more counts. Sequence at one end of the junction differs from germline and may be a read error. The V call is TRBV11-2, the J call TRBJ2-3; D unclear. The germline gives CDR1 SGHAT, CDR2 FQNNGV. The CDR3 contains 14 residues. The CDR3 region has the DNA TGCGCCAGCAGCTTGGAACGTGGGGCAGATACGCAGTATTTT. Residues: CASSLERGADTQYF.

Many counts were recorded for this clonotype. V and J are TRBV6-2 or TRBV6-3 and TRBJ2-7; D is possibly TRBD1 (6 bases). Per the germline V gene, CDR1 is MNHEY and CDR2 is SVGEGT. CDR3 length: 16 residues. The V end was cut by 4 bases, the J end by 0 bases, with 16 bases between. The CDR3 protein is CASSSPGHLSSYEQYF. CDR3 DNA sequence: TGTGCCAGCAGTTCGCCGGGACACCTAAGCTCCTACGAGCAGTACTTC.

This clonotype was recorded a few times. This sequence joins TRBV5-1 and TRBJ1-2, with a tentative D call TRBD1 (5 bases). Germline lookup yields CDR1 SGHRS and CDR2 YFSETQ. V shed 5 bases and J shed 0 bases, with 14 bases lying between them. This CDR3 has 15 amino acids. In nucleotides, the CDR3 is TGCGCCAGCAGAGCTGACAGCGCGCCTAACTATGGCTACACCTTC. Translation gives CASRADSAPNYGYTF.

This clonotype was detected once. V gene TRBV15 combines with J gene TRBJ2-3, with 12 bases identical to TRBD1. The germline gives CDR1 LNHNV, CDR2 YYDKDF (reference sequence). The CDR3 is 21 residues long. Trimming cost V 3 bases and J 1 base; bases outside gene matches: 17. CDR3 protein: CATSRGRPTGTGGWGTDTQYF. The DNA of the CDR3 is TGTGCCACCAGCAGGGGTAGACCCACCGGGACAGGGGGCTGGGGCACAGATACGCAGTATTTT.

The rearrangement links TRBV2 to TRBJ2-3; D gene uncertain. This CDR3 is built from 12 residues. The germline V gene encodes CDR1 SNHLY and CDR2 FYNNEI. Between the trimmed V and J ends, which lost 0 bases and 11 bases, there was a span of 9 bases. The DNA for the CDR3 is TGTGCCAGCAGTGAAGCGGTAGCTTGGCAGTATTTT. Translation: CASSEAVAWQYF. The full variable domain, its missing parts supplied by reference TRBV2 and TRBJ2-3, is EPEVTQTPSHQVTQMGQEVILRCVPISNHLYFYWYRQILGQKVEFLVSFYNNEISEKSEIFDDQFSVERPDGSNFTLKIRSTKLEDSAMYFCASSEAVAWQYFGPGTRLTVL.

This clonotype was seen a few times. V and J are TRBV7-2 and TRBJ2-4; 7 positions match TRBD1. Looked up from germline, CDR1 is SGHTA and CDR2 is FQGNSA. This CDR3 is 15 amino acids long. V was pared by 0 bases and J by 4 bases, with 3 bases of the junction left unmatched. The CDR3 sequence: CASSLALTGKNIQYF. The CDR3, as DNA: TGTGCCAGCAGCTTAGCGTTGACAGGGAAAAACATTCAGTACTTC.

The chain carries TRBV18 and TRBJ2-1; 12 bases agree with TRBD2. Trimming took 1 base from V and 0 from J; bases not matched to a gene: 16. The CDR3 is made up of 22 amino acids. CDR1 KGHSH and CDR2 LQKENI come from the germline V gene. CDR3 sequence: CASSPRQGAWTSGTSSYNEQFF. The CDR3 DNA reads as TGTGCCAGCTCACCACGACAGGGGGCCTGGACTAGCGGGACCAGCTCCTACAATGAGCAGTTCTTC.

There are many counts of this clonotype. The chain has TRBV11-2 and TRBJ2-7, with D maybe TRBD2 (6 bases). This CDR3 has 13 residues. Trimming shortened V by 4 bases and J by 7 bases, and 14 bases separated the two germline ends. Germline loops: CDR1 SGHAT, CDR2 FQNNGV. CDR3 region: CASSSSLGGEQYV. The DNA of the CDR3 is TGTGCCAGCAGCTCGAGCCTTGGGGGGGAGCAGTACGTC.

This clonotype came up a few times. The chain carries TRBV12-3 or TRBV12-4 and TRBJ2-1; TRBD2 agrees at 11 bases. J was trimmed by 8 bases and V by 6 bases; bases with no gene match: 12. CDR3 length equals 16 residues. Here the CDR3 reads CASSRYSGRGFDEQFF. Written as DNA, the CDR3 is TGTGCCAGCAGCCGATATAGCGGGAGGGGCTTCGATGAGCAGTTCTTC.

On this clonotype itself: One base away lies a much larger clone, so this may be a sequencing read error. The chain links TRBV4-1 to TRBJ2-2; the match to TRBD1 covers 9 bases. The CDR3 loop spans 17 amino acids. Germline CDR1 and CDR2: MGHRA and YSYEKL. As DNA, the CDR3 is TGCGCCAGCAGCAGACCGTCGGGACAGGGAAACACCTGGGAGCTGTTTTTT. It encodes CASSRPSGQGNTWELFF.

This clonotype occurred many times. DNA of the CDR3: TGCGCCAGCAGCCAAAAACTAGCGGGGGTCGAAACCGGGGAGCTGTTTTTT. Protein product: CASSQKLAGVETGELFF. V and J are TRBV4-1 and TRBJ2-2, with TRBD2 matching 11 bases. Germline lookup yields CDR1 MGHRA and CDR2 YSYEKL. The V and J ends lost 2 bases and 5 bases, in that order; junction bases with no gene match: 7. CDR3 length: 17 residues.

This clonotype was counted at least ten times. J is TRBJ1-1 and V is TRBV12-3 or TRBV12-4, with D unresolved. The CDR3 is 13 amino acids. The V end lost 7 bases, the J end lost 1 base, and 10 bases lay between the germline ends. Here the CDR3 DNA reads TGTGCCAGCACCCCCGAGTGGAACACTGAAGCTTTCTTT. Amino acids: CASTPEWNTEAFF.

This clonotype was observed many times. The V and J genes are TRBV20-1 and TRBJ1-4, with 9 bases identical to TRBD1. The CDR3 length is 14 residues. Germline CDR1 DFQATT, CDR2 SNEGSKA (reference sequence). V lost 5 bases, J lost 5 bases, and 6 bases stayed unmatched. CDR3 sequence reads: CSAFTGGGNEKLFF. The CDR3 nucleotides are TGCAGTGCTTTTACAGGGGGCGGAAATGAAAAACTGTTTTTT.

This clonotype was found a few times. V usage is TRBV4-2 and J usage is TRBJ2-5, with TRBD2 matching over 8 bases. CDR3 length equals 16 residues. The germline V gene encodes CDR1 LGHNA and CDR2 YNFKEQ. V lost 3 bases and J lost 4; bases outside the gene matches: 10. The CDR3 nucleotides are TGTGCCAGCAGCCACCCCGGGGGGGCCAGTCTAGAGACCCAGTACTTC. This translates into CASSHPGGASLETQYF.

This clonotype has just a few counts. The rearrangement joins TRBV12-3 or TRBV12-4 to TRBJ2-7; 11 nucleotides match TRBD2. V lost 7 bases to trimming and J lost 2 bases; unmatched junction nucleotides: 10. The CDR3 has 16 residues. The CDR3 DNA is TGTGCCAGCATCACCCTGGGGACTAGCGGAACCTACGAGCAGTACTTC. Translation gives CASITLGTSGTYEQYF.